This T cell receptor (beta chain) was obtained from a study of blood T cell repertoires in COVID-19. The length of the CDR3 is 15 residues. Germline V CDR1 and CDR2: KGHDR, SFDVKD. Unmatched junction bases numbered 10, after V lost 3 bases and J lost 10 bases. Methods used by the authors: How many nucleated cells were present was estimated from reference gene primer amplification. Sequencing was performed with immunoSEQ multiplex PCR; in TCRdb, only in-frame clones are kept and a portion is missing. That table gives V, J and clone size, and the DNA gave D and trimming. The table records about 180,000 clones, under 85% of them present only once.

What was sequenced was peripheral blood. The clonotype originates from a woman of 80 years or more with acute or convalescent COVID-19. V gene TRBV24-1 combines with J gene TRBJ1-4; 7 bases are shared with TRBD1. In DNA, the CDR3 is TGTGCCACCAGTGATGGTCCGACAGGGTCAGGAAAACTGTTTTTT. Amino acid sequence: CATSDGPTGSGKLFF.